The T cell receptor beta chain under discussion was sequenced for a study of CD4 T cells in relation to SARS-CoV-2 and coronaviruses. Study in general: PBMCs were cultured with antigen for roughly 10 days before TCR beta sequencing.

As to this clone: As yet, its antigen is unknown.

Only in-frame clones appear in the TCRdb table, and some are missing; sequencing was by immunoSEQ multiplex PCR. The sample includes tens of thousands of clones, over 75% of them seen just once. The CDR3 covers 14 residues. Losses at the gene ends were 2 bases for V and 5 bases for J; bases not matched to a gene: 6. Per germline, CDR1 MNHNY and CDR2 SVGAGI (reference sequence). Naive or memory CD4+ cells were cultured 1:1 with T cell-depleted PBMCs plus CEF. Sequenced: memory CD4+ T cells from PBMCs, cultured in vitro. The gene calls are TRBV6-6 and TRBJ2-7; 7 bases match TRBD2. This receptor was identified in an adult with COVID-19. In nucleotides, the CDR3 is TGTGCCAGCAGTTACCTGCGGGAGAAGGACGAGCAGTACTTC. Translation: CASSYLREKDEQYF.